This is a list of T cell receptor beta chains from one sample in a study of Ad26.COV2.S vaccination and SARS-CoV-2 variants. TCRdb's table, derived via immunoSEQ multiplex PCR, lists solely in-frame clones and lacks some. Of 350,000 to 450,000 clones in the sample, approximately 81% were seen once. The sequences come from peripheral blood, collected in a trial of Ad26.COV2.S vaccine versus placebo. These TCRs come from a person aged 18-65 years who received the Ad26.COV2.S COVID-19 vaccine or a placebo. The CDR3 runs from the conserved cysteine through the conserved F or W. The D gene is left open where the match is weak. Rows give clone size only sometimes, using once, few, many, or a class for an expanded clone.

j_call: TRBJ2-1; d_call: TRBD1; v_call: TRBV7-9; clone_size: once; cdr3_nt: TGTGCCAGCAGCTTGGGGACAGGGGGACTCGAGCAGTTCTTC; cdr3_aa: CASSLGTGGLEQFF
j_call: TRBJ2-7; d_call: TRBD1; v_call: TRBV2; clone_size: .; cdr3_nt: TGTGCCAGCAGTGGACAGGGGGGCTACGAGCAGTACTTC; cdr3_aa: CASSGQGGYEQYF
j_call: TRBJ2-7; d_call: .; v_call: TRBV5-1; clone_size: .; cdr3_nt: TGCGCCAGCAGCTTGGTACAGGGTACAATAGGCGAGCAGTACTTC; cdr3_aa: CASSLVQGTIGEQYF
j_call: TRBJ2-7; d_call: .; v_call: TRBV7-9; clone_size: .; cdr3_nt: TGTGCCAGCAGCCACTCAAGTTACGAGCAGTACTTC; cdr3_aa: CASSHSSYEQYF
j_call: TRBJ2-7; d_call: .; v_call: TRBV30; clone_size: .; cdr3_nt: TGTGCCTGGAGGCGGACAAGCTCCTACGAGCAGTACTTC; cdr3_aa: CAWRRTSSYEQYF
j_call: TRBJ2-1; d_call: .; v_call: TRBV7-9; clone_size: .; cdr3_nt: TGTGCCAGCCGCTCAGACATCGATGAGCAGTTCTTC; cdr3_aa: CASRSDIDEQFF
j_call: TRBJ1-1; d_call: .; v_call: TRBV18; clone_size: .; cdr3_nt: TGTGCCAGCTCACTCCGTCGATCGAACACTGAAGCTTTCTTT; cdr3_aa: CASSLRRSNTEAFF
j_call: TRBJ2-3; d_call: .; v_call: TRBV7-2; clone_size: .; cdr3_nt: TGTGCCAGCAGCCCCCTCTCCGGAACCTTAGATACGCAGTATTTT; cdr3_aa: CASSPLSGTLDTQYF
j_call: TRBJ1-2; d_call: .; v_call: TRBV11-2; clone_size: .; cdr3_nt: TGTGCCAGCAGCCCCTGGGGAGGCCCGAGGGGTGGCTACACCTTC; cdr3_aa: CASSPWGGPRGGYTF
j_call: TRBJ2-1; d_call: TRBD1; v_call: TRBV16; clone_size: .; cdr3_nt: TGTGCCAGCAGCCAAATGGGACAGGGTAACAGTGAGCAGTTCTTC; cdr3_aa: CASSQMGQGNSEQFF
j_call: TRBJ1-3; d_call: .; v_call: TRBV5-1; clone_size: once; cdr3_nt: TGCGCCAGCAGCTTGGATTCCCCCTTCGAGGTTTTTAGAAACACCATATATTTT; cdr3_aa: CASSLDSPFEVFRNTIYF
j_call: TRBJ1-4; d_call: .; v_call: TRBV7-9; clone_size: .; cdr3_nt: TGTGCCAGCAGCTCCCACCAGAAGGGGGAGCGGGAAAAACTGTTTTTT; cdr3_aa: CASSSHQKGEREKLFF
j_call: TRBJ2-7; d_call: .; v_call: TRBV24-1; clone_size: .; cdr3_nt: TGTGCCACCAGTCGGGGGACCGAGCAGTACTTC; cdr3_aa: CATSRGTEQYF
j_call: TRBJ2-5; d_call: TRBD2; v_call: TRBV24-1; clone_size: .; cdr3_nt: TGTGCCACCAGGGAAAACTCGGGGGGGACCCAGTACTTC; cdr3_aa: CATRENSGGTQYF
j_call: TRBJ2-7; d_call: .; v_call: TRBV2; clone_size: .; cdr3_nt: TGTGCCAGTGGCCAGGGGTCCTACGAGCAGTACTTC; cdr3_aa: CASGQGSYEQYF
j_call: TRBJ2-1; d_call: TRBD1; v_call: TRBV4-3; clone_size: .; cdr3_nt: TGCGCCAGCAGCCTCGACAGGGTGAATGAGCAGTTCTTC; cdr3_aa: CASSLDRVNEQFF
j_call: TRBJ1-1; d_call: .; v_call: TRBV5-6; clone_size: .; cdr3_nt: TGTGCCAGCAGCCCCGACACGGGGGGCGCTGAAGCTTTCTTT; cdr3_aa: CASSPDTGGAEAFF
j_call: TRBJ2-7; d_call: .; v_call: TRBV7-9; clone_size: many; cdr3_nt: TGTGCCAGCAGAGGACAGTTTACCCACGAGCAGTACTTC; cdr3_aa: CASRGQFTHEQYF
j_call: TRBJ2-5; d_call: .; v_call: TRBV5-1; clone_size: .; cdr3_nt: TGCGCCAGCAGCTTGGCTAATAAAGAGACCCAGTACTTC; cdr3_aa: CASSLANKETQYF
j_call: TRBJ2-3; d_call: TRBD2; v_call: TRBV5-1; clone_size: .; cdr3_nt: TGCGCCAGCGATCGGGGGGGCACAGATACGCAGTATTTT; cdr3_aa: CASDRGGTDTQYF
j_call: TRBJ2-5; d_call: TRBD1; v_call: TRBV27; clone_size: .; cdr3_nt: TGTGCCAGCAGTCCGGGACAGCTACGGGAGACCCAGTACTTC; cdr3_aa: CASSPGQLRETQYF
j_call: TRBJ2-7; d_call: TRBD1; v_call: TRBV5-6; clone_size: few; cdr3_nt: TGTGCCAGCAGCTTTCGGACGACAGGGGGATTATACGAGCAGTACTTC; cdr3_aa: CASSFRTTGGLYEQYF
j_call: TRBJ1-2; d_call: .; v_call: TRBV5-8; clone_size: .; cdr3_nt: TGTGCCAGCAGCCTCCGGCACAGGGATGACTATGGCTACACCTTC; cdr3_aa: CASSLRHRDDYGYTF
j_call: TRBJ1-2; d_call: .; v_call: TRBV7-8; clone_size: .; cdr3_nt: TGTGCCAGCAGCCCGGACGCAGGAGCTTATGGCTACACCTTC; cdr3_aa: CASSPDAGAYGYTF
j_call: TRBJ1-6; d_call: TRBD1; v_call: TRBV2; clone_size: .; cdr3_nt: TGTGCCAGCAGGCCAACAGGGGGCGGTTCACCCCTCCACTTT; cdr3_aa: CASRPTGGGSPLHF
j_call: TRBJ2-3; d_call: TRBD2; v_call: TRBV4-1; clone_size: many; cdr3_nt: TGCGCCAGCAGCCAAACCAATAGCGGGGGAATAGATACGCAGTATTTT; cdr3_aa: CASSQTNSGGIDTQYF
j_call: TRBJ1-6; d_call: TRBD1; v_call: TRBV5-4; clone_size: few; cdr3_nt: TGTGCCAGCAGCCAGGGACAGTCTGGGTATAATTCACCCCTCCACTTT; cdr3_aa: CASSQGQSGYNSPLHF
j_call: TRBJ1-1; d_call: .; v_call: TRBV18; clone_size: .; cdr3_nt: TGTGCCAGCTCACCTTTGGGGGACACTGAAGCTTTCTTT; cdr3_aa: CASSPLGDTEAFF
j_call: TRBJ1-2; d_call: TRBD1; v_call: TRBV6-5; clone_size: .; cdr3_nt: TGTGCCAGCAATCCCGGGGGACAGGGTGTCTATGGCTACACCTTC; cdr3_aa: CASNPGGQGVYGYTF
j_call: TRBJ2-3; d_call: .; v_call: TRBV4-1; clone_size: .; cdr3_nt: TGCGCCAGCACGATACGGGAGTATTTTCGTTCTAGCACAGATACGCAGTATTTT; cdr3_aa: CASTIREYFRSSTDTQYF
j_call: TRBJ2-3; d_call: .; v_call: TRBV6-5; clone_size: .; cdr3_nt: TGTGCCAGCAGTTACTGGGGGCCAGATACGCAGTATTTT; cdr3_aa: CASSYWGPDTQYF
j_call: TRBJ2-2; d_call: .; v_call: TRBV5-1; clone_size: many; cdr3_nt: TGCGCCAGCAGGACACAGGTGAACAGCGGCACCGGGGAGCTGTTTTTT; cdr3_aa: CASRTQVNSGTGELFF
j_call: TRBJ2-7; d_call: TRBD1; v_call: TRBV29-1; clone_size: .; cdr3_nt: TGCAGCGCCACAGGGGTTGGGTACGAGCAGTACTTC; cdr3_aa: CSATGVGYEQYF
j_call: TRBJ2-7; d_call: TRBD1; v_call: TRBV28; clone_size: .; cdr3_nt: TGTGCCAGCCTCTCCCAAGCAGGGGGTTTCGACGAGCAGTACTTC; cdr3_aa: CASLSQAGGFDEQYF
j_call: TRBJ1-1; d_call: .; v_call: TRBV6-2/TRBV6-3; clone_size: .; cdr3_nt: TGTGCCAGCAGTTACATCGGGCGGAAGAACACTGAAGCTTTCTTT; cdr3_aa: CASSYIGRKNTEAFF
j_call: TRBJ1-3; d_call: .; v_call: TRBV9; clone_size: .; cdr3_nt: TGTGCCAGCAGCGGGGGGAGTAACTCTGGAAACACCATATATTTT; cdr3_aa: CASSGGSNSGNTIYF
j_call: TRBJ1-2; d_call: TRBD1; v_call: TRBV2; clone_size: .; cdr3_nt: TGTGCCAGCAGCGGGACAGTTCATGGATATGGCTACACCTTC; cdr3_aa: CASSGTVHGYGYTF
j_call: TRBJ1-2; d_call: TRBD1; v_call: TRBV5-6; clone_size: .; cdr3_nt: TGTGCCAGCAGCCGGACAGGGAAGGATGGCTACACCTTC; cdr3_aa: CASSRTGKDGYTF
j_call: TRBJ1-1; d_call: .; v_call: TRBV30; clone_size: .; cdr3_nt: TGTGCCTGCACCCAGGGCACTGAAGCTTTCTTT; cdr3_aa: CACTQGTEAFF
j_call: TRBJ2-5; d_call: .; v_call: TRBV19; clone_size: .; cdr3_nt: TGTGCCAGTAGTATTTCCCTTAGCACGGGAGCGACGCGAGAGACCCAGTACTTC; cdr3_aa: CASSISLSTGATRETQYF
j_call: TRBJ2-1; d_call: .; v_call: TRBV7-9; clone_size: .; cdr3_nt: TGTGCCAGCAGCCCCACCTCCGGGACTCTACAATACAATGAGCAGTTCTTC; cdr3_aa: CASSPTSGTLQYNEQFF
j_call: TRBJ2-2; d_call: .; v_call: TRBV30; clone_size: .; cdr3_nt: TGTGCCTGGAGTTCCACCGGGGAGCTGTTTTTT; cdr3_aa: CAWSSTGELFF
j_call: TRBJ2-7; d_call: .; v_call: TRBV27; clone_size: .; cdr3_nt: TGTGCCAGCAGTTTAAGGGGTACCGGGACAAGCTTGGAGCAGTACTTC; cdr3_aa: CASSLRGTGTSLEQYF
j_call: TRBJ1-5; d_call: .; v_call: TRBV19; clone_size: few; cdr3_nt: TGTGCCAGTAGTATAGCCCAGGGGCTTAATCAGCCCCAGCATTTT; cdr3_aa: CASSIAQGLNQPQHF
j_call: TRBJ1-2; d_call: .; v_call: TRBV6-1; clone_size: .; cdr3_nt: TGTGCCAGCAGTGAAAATGTGGCAGCCTTTAACTATGGCTACACCTTC; cdr3_aa: CASSENVAAFNYGYTF
j_call: TRBJ1-3; d_call: .; v_call: TRBV30; clone_size: .; cdr3_nt: TGTGCCTGGATGAGGGGGAAGCTCTCTGGAAACACCATATATTTT; cdr3_aa: CAWMRGKLSGNTIYF
j_call: TRBJ2-5; d_call: TRBD2; v_call: TRBV6-2/TRBV6-3; clone_size: .; cdr3_nt: TGTGCCAGCAGTCATGGGACTAGCGGGGGGCCCCGTTTCGACTTC; cdr3_aa: CASSHGTSGGPRFDF
j_call: TRBJ1-3; d_call: .; v_call: TRBV6-5; clone_size: .; cdr3_nt: TGTGCCAGCAGTCCCCCAGTGGGAAACACCATATATTTT; cdr3_aa: CASSPPVGNTIYF
j_call: TRBJ1-1; d_call: .; v_call: TRBV4-2; clone_size: .; cdr3_nt: TGTGCCAGCAGCCAGGGGGGTATGAACACTGAAGCTTTCTTT; cdr3_aa: CASSQGGMNTEAFF
j_call: TRBJ2-3; d_call: .; v_call: TRBV24-1; clone_size: .; cdr3_nt: TGTGCCACCCAACTTGCTCGGGGCACAGATACGCAGTATTTT; cdr3_aa: CATQLARGTDTQYF
j_call: TRBJ2-3; d_call: .; v_call: TRBV28; clone_size: few; cdr3_nt: TGTGCCAGCAGTTCACCGGGACAAGGCACAGATACGCAGTATTTT; cdr3_aa: CASSSPGQGTDTQYF
j_call: TRBJ1-5; d_call: TRBD1; v_call: TRBV5-8; clone_size: .; cdr3_nt: TGTGCCAGCAGCCCGGACAGGCCATATAGCAATCAGCCCCAGCATTTT; cdr3_aa: CASSPDRPYSNQPQHF